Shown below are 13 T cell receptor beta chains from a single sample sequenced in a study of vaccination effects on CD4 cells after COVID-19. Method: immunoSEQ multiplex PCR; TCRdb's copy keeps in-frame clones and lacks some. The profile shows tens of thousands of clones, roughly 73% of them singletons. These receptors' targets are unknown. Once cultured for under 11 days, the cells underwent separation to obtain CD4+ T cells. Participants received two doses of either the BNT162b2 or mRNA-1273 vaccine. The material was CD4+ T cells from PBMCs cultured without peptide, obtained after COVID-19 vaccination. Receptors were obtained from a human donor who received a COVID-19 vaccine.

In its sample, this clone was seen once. The CDR3 protein is CASSLAWAGAEAFF. For the CDR3, the DNA is TGTGCCAGCAGCTTAGCGTGGGCGGGGGCTGAAGCTTTCTTT. The rearrangement uses TRBV7-9 and TRBJ1-1, with a possible D match to TRBD1 (5 bases). There are 14 residues in the CDR3. Trimming removed 0 bases at V and 6 bases at J, with 11 bases between. Germline CDR1 is SEHNR and CDR2 is FQNEAQ (reference sequence).

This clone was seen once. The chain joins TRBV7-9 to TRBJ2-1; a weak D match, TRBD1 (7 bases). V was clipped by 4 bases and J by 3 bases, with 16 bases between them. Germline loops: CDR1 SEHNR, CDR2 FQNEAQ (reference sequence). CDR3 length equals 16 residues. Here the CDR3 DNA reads TGTGCCAGCAGCTCCCAGGGGGGTCCCAACTACAATGAGCAGTTCTTC. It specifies CASSSQGGPNYNEQFF. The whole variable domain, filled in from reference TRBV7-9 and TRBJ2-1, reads DTGVSQNPRHKITKRGQNVTFRCDPISEHNRLYWYRQTLGQGPEFLTYFQNEAQLEKSRLLSDRFSAERPKGSFSTLEIQRTEQGDSAMYLCASSSQGGPNYNEQFFGPGTRLTVL.

CDR3 in DNA: TGTGCCAGCAGCCCCAGACAGGGCCCAGATACGCAGTATTTT. Translated: CASSPRQGPDTQYF. The rearrangement joins TRBV7-2 to TRBJ2-3; TRBD1 agrees at 7 bases. The CDR3 length is 14 residues. V lost 5 bases, J lost 4 bases, and 6 bases stayed unmatched. Germline V gene data show CDR1 as SGHTA and CDR2 as FQGNSA.

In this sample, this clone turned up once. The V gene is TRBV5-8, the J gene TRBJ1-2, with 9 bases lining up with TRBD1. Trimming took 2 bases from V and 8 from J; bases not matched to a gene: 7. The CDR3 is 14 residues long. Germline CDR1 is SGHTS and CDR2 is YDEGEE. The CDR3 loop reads CASSFGTGSVGYTF. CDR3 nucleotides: TGTGCCAGCAGCTTCGGGACAGGGTCGGTAGGCTACACCTTC.

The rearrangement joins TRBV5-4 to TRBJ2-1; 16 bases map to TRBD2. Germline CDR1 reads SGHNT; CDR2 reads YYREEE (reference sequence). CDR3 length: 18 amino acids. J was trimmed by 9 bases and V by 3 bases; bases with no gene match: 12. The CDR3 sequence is CASSSGTSGGATLGEQFF. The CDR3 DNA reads TGTGCCAGCAGCTCCGGGACTAGCGGGGGGGCGACGCTGGGTGAGCAGTTCTTC.

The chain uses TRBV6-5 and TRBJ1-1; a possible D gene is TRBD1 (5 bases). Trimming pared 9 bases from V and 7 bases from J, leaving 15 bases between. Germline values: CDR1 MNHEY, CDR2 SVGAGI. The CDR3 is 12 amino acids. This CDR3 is CARGLGLVEAFF. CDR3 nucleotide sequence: TGTGCCAGGGGGCTCGGACTGGTTGAAGCTTTCTTT.

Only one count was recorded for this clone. The CDR3 spells CASSSRGTRGNEQFF. The CDR3 region has the DNA TGTGCCAGCAGCTCACGCGGGACCCGAGGTAATGAGCAGTTCTTC. The chain carries TRBV5-6 and TRBJ2-1; possible D gene TRBD2, 6 bases. The length of the CDR3 is 15 residues. Germline CDR1 and CDR2: SGHDT and YYEEEE. The V gene lost 3 bases and the J gene lost 7 bases, with 17 bases spanning the gap.

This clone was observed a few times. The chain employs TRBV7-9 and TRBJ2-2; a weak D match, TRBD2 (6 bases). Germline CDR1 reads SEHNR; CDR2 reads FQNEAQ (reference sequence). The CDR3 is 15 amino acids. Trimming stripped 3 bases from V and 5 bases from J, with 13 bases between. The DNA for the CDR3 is TGTGCCAGCAGCTTCCCGGGACTCTCTACCGGGGAGCTGTTTTTT. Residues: CASSFPGLSTGELFF.

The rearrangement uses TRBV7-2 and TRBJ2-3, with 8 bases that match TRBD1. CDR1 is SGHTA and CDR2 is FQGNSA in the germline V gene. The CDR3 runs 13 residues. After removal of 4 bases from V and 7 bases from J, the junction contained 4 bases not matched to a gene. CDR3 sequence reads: CASSSGTGNTQYF. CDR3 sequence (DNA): TGTGCCAGCAGCTCGGGGACAGGCAATACGCAGTATTTT. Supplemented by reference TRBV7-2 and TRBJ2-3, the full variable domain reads GAGVSQSPSNKVTEKGKDVELRCDPISGHTALYWYRQSLGQGLEFLIYFQGNSAPDKSGLPSDRFSAERTGGSVSTLTIQRTQQEDSAVYLCASSSGTGNTQYFGPGTRLTVL.

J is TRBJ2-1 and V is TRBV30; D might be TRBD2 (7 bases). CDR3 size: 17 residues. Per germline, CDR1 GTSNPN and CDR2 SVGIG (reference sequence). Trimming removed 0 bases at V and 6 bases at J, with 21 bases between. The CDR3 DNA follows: TGTGCCTGGAGTGTACCCCTCGGGGGCGGGGGAGGCAATGAGCAGTTCTTC. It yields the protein CAWSVPLGGGGGNEQFF.

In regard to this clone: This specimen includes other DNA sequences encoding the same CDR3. The chain's CDR3 is CASRRDLNYGYTF. The CDR3 DNA sequence: TGTGCCAGCAGAAGGGATCTTAACTATGGCTACACCTTC. The chain is built from TRBV6-5 and TRBJ1-2; no clear D gene. Trimming cost V 6 bases and J 1 base, with 9 bases left between them. Germline lookup yields CDR1 MNHEY and CDR2 SVGAGI. This CDR3 region has 13 residues.

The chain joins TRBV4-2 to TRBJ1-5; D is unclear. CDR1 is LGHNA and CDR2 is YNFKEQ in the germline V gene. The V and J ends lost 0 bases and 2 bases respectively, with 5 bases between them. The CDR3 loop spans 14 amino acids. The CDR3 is CASSQDPGNQPQHF. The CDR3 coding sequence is TGTGCCAGCAGCCAAGATCCAGGCAATCAGCCCCAGCATTTT.

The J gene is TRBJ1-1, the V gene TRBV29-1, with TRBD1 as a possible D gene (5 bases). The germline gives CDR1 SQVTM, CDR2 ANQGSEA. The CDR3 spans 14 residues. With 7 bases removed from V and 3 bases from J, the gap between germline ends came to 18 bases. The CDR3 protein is CSAKSGRGHTEAFF. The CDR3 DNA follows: TGCAGCGCCAAATCAGGGAGGGGTCACACTGAAGCTTTCTTT.